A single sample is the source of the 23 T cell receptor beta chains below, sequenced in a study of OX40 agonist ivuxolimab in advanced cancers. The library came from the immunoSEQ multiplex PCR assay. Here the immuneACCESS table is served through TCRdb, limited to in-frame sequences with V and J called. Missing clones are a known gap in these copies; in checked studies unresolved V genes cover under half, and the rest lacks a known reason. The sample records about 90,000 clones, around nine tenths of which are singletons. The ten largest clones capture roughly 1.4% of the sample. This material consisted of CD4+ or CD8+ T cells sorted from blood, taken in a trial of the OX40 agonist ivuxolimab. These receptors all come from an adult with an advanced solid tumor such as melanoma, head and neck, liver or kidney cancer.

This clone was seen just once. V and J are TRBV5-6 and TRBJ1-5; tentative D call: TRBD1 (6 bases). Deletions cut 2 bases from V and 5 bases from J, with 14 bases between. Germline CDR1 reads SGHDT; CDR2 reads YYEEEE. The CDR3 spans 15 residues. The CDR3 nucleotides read TGTGCCAGCAGCTTAGGAGGGGGGAGAGATCAGCCCCAGCATTTT. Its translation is CASSLGGGRDQPQHF. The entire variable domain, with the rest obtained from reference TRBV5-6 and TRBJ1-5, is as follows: DAGVTQSPTHLIKTRGQQVTLRCSPKSGHDTVSWYQQALGQGPQFIFQYYEEEERQRGNFPDRFSGHQFPNYSSELNVNALLLGDSALYLCASSLGGGRDQPQHFGDGTRLSIL.

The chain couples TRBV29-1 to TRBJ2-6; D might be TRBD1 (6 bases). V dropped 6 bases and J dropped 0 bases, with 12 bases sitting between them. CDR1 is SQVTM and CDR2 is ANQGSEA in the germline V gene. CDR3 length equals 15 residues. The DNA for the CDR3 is TGCAGCGTGGCGGACAGACACTCTGGGGCCAACGTCCTGACTTTC. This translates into CSVADRHSGANVLTF.

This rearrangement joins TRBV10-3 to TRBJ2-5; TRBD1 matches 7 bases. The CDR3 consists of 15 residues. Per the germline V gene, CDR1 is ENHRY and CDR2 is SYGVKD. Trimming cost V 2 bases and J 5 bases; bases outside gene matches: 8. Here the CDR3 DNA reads TGTGCCATCAGTGAGCGCGAGGGGGCTAGGGAGACCCAGTACTTC. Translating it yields CAISEREGARETQYF.

Here the CDR3 DNA reads TGTGCCAGCAGCCTCCGCCCGGGGGGGGGTTACTATGGCTACACCTTC. Protein product: CASSLRPGGGYYGYTF. This chain links TRBV5-4 with TRBJ1-2; D may be TRBD1 (5 bases). The V and J ends lost 4 bases and 3 bases respectively, with 19 bases between them. Germline V gene data show CDR1 as SGHNT and CDR2 as YYREEE (reference sequence). This CDR3 comprises 16 residues.

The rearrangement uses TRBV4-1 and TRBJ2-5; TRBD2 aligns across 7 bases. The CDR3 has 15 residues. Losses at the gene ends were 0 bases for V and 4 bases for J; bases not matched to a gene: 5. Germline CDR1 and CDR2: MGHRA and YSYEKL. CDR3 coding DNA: TGCGCCAGCAGCCAAGACGCGGGGGTCGGAGAGACCCAGTACTTC. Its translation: CASSQDAGVGETQYF.

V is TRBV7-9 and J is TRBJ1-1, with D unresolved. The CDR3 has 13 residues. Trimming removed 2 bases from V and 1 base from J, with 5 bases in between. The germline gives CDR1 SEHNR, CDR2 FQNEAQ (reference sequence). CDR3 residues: CASSLNKNTEAFF. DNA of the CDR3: TGTGCCAGCAGCTTAAACAAGAACACTGAAGCTTTCTTT.

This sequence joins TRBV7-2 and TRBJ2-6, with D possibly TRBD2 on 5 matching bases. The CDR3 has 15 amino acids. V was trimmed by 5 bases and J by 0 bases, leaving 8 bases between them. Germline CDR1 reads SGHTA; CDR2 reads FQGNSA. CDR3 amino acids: CASSRDLSGANVLTF. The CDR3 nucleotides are TGTGCCAGCAGCCGGGATCTCTCTGGGGCCAACGTCCTGACTTTC.

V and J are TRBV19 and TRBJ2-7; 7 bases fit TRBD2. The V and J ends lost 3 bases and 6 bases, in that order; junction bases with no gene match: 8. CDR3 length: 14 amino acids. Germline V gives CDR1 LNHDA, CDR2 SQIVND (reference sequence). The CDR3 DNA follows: TGTGCCAGTAGTATCACGGGACTAAACTTCGAGCAGTACTTC. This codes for CASSITGLNFEQYF.

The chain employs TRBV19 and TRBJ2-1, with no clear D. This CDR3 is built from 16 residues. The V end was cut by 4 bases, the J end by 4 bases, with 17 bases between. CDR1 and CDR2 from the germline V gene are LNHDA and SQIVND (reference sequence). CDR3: CASSRSRVTGYNEQFF. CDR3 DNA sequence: TGTGCCAGTAGTAGATCCCGGGTCACTGGATACAATGAGCAGTTCTTC.

The CDR3 protein is CASHSGGYTDTQYF. The DNA for the CDR3 is TGTGCCAGCCATAGCGGGGGGTACACAGATACGCAGTATTTT. V is TRBV19 and J is TRBJ2-3, with 10 positions matching TRBD2. The germline gives CDR1 LNHDA, CDR2 SQIVND (reference sequence). The CDR3 runs 14 residues. V lost 9 bases to trimming and J lost 2 bases; unmatched junction nucleotides: 5.

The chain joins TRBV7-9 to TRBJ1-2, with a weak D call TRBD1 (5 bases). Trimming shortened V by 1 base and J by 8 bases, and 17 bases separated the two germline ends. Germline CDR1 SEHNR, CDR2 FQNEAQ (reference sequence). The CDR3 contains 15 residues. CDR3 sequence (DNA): TGTGCCAGCAGCTTAGAAGGGGTTAACCTCCGCGGCTACACCTTC. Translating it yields CASSLEGVNLRGYTF.

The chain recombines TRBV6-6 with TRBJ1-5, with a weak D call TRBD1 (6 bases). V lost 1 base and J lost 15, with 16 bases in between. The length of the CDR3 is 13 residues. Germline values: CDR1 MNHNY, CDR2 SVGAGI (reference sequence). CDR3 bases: TGTGCCAGCAGTTACTATGAGGGGGGAGTAGTGCATTTT. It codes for CASSYYEGGVVHF.

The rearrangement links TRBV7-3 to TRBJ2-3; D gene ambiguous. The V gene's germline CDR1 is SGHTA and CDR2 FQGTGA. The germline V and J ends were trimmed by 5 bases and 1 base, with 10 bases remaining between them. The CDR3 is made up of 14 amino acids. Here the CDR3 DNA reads TGTGCCAGCAGCCCCACGACCGGCACAGATACGCAGTATTTT. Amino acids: CASSPTTGTDTQYF.

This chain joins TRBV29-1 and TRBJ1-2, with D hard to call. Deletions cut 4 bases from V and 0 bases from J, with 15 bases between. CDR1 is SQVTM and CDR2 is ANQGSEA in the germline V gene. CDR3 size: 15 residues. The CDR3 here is CSVAAQRWANYGYTF. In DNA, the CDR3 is TGCAGCGTTGCGGCACAGCGCTGGGCTAACTATGGCTACACCTTC.

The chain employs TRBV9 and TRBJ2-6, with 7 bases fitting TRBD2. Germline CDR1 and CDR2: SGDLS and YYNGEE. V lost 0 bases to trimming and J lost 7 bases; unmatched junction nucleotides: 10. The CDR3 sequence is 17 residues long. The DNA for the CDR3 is TGTGCCAGCAGCGTAGGGGAGGGACCTTCCCGTGCCAACGTCCTGACTTTC. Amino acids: CASSVGEGPSRANVLTF. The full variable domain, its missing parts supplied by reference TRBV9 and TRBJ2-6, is DSGVTQTPKHLITATGQRVTLRCSPRSGDLSVYWYQQSLDQGLQFLIQYYNGEERAKGNILERFSAQQFPDLHSELNLSSLELGDSALYFCASSVGEGPSRANVLTFGAGSRLTVL.

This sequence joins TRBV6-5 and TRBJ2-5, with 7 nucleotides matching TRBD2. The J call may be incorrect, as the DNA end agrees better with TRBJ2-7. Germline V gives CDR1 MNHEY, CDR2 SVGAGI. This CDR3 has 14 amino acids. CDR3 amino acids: CASQSGGLSYEQYF. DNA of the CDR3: TGTGCCAGCCAGTCGGGGGGTCTGTCCTACGAGCAGTACTTC.

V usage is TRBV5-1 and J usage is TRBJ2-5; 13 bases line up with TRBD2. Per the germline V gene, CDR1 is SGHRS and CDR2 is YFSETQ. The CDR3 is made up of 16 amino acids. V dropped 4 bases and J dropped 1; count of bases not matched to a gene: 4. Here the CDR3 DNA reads TGCGCCAGCAGCCCGGGACTAGCGGGGCCCCAAGAGACCCAGTACTTC. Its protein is CASSPGLAGPQETQYF.

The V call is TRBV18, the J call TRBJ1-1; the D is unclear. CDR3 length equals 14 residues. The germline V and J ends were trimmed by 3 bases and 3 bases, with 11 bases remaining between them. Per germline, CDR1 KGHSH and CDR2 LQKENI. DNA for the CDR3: TGTGCCAGCTCACCGTCCGGATTTTACACTGAAGCTTTCTTT. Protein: CASSPSGFYTEAFF.

The CDR3 spells CASSWTGDYGYTF. CDR3 DNA: TGTGCCAGCAGCTGGACAGGGGATTATGGCTACACCTTC. The genes are TRBV6-5 and TRBJ1-2; 9 nucleotides line up with TRBD1. J gave up 5 bases and V 6 bases, and 4 bases lay outside the gene matches. The CDR3 spans 13 residues. Germline V gives CDR1 MNHEY, CDR2 SVGAGI.

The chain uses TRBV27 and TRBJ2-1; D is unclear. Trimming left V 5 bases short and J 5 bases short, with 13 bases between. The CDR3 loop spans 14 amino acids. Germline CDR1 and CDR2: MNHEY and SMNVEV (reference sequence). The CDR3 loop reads CASSPRTADNEQFF. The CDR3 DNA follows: TGTGCCAGCAGTCCTCGGACGGCAGACAATGAGCAGTTCTTC.

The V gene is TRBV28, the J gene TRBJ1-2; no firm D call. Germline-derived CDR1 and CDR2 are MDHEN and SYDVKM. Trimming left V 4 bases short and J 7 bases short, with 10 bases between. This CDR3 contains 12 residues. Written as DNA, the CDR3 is TGTGCCAGCAGTTCGGTCCTGGGTGGCTACACCTTC. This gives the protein CASSSVLGGYTF.

Here the CDR3 reads CASSLAVAPGGDYEQYF. Here the CDR3 DNA reads TGTGCCAGCAGCTTAGCGGTAGCCCCAGGGGGAGATTACGAGCAGTACTTC. The rearrangement joins TRBV7-9 to TRBJ2-7; 7 bases fit TRBD1. The germline V gene has CDR1 SEHNR and CDR2 FQNEAQ (reference sequence). This CDR3 has 17 residues. V lost 0 bases to trimming and J lost 4 bases; unmatched junction nucleotides: 12.

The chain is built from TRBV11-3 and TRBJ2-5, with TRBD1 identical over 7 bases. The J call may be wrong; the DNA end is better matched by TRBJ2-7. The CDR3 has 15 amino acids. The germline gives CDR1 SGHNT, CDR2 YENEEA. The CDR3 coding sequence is TGTGCCAGCAGCTCGGGACAGCCGGAATCCTACGAGCAGTACTTC. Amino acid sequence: CASSSGQPESYEQYF.